The 8 T cell receptor beta chains below were found in one sample sequenced in a study of Ad26.COV2.S vaccination and SARS-CoV-2 variants (dated by TCRdb to the early 2020s). To prepare the library, the immunoSEQ multiplex PCR assay was applied. The source is immuneACCESS, and TCRdb retained only in-frame sequences with V and J called. Part of the clones is not carried over; for the studies checked, unresolved V genes explain less than half of this, and the remainder is unexplained. The sample table holds some 350,000 clones, of which 70% to 90% were seen once. The ten largest clones add up to 3% to 4% of the sample. The treatment or condition label for this specimen denotes: roughly 20 received Ad26.COV2.S at low or high dose, single or two shots; five or six received placebo; per-sample allocation not given. Repertoires of vaccine and placebo recipients were sequenced from samples taken on day 63 after the first injection.

The material was peripheral blood, obtained in a trial of Ad26.COV2.S vaccine versus placebo. These receptors came from a person aged 18-65 years who received the Ad26.COV2.S COVID-19 vaccine or a placebo.

The V and J genes are TRBV5-5 and TRBJ2-7, with D hard to call. Germline values: CDR1 SGHKS, CDR2 YYEKEE (reference sequence). The germline V and J ends were trimmed by 4 bases and 9 bases, with 17 bases remaining between them. The CDR3 runs 13 residues. CDR3 protein: CASSPSGTGGQYF. CDR3 coding DNA: TGTGCCAGCAGCCCCTCCGGTACTGGCGGGCAGTACTTC.

The rearrangement links TRBV3-1 (or the pseudogene TRBV3-2) to TRBJ2-3; unclear D gene. This CDR3 spans 15 amino acids. CDR1 LGHDT and CDR2 YNNKEL come from the germline V gene (reference sequence). The germline V and J ends were trimmed by 1 base and 5 bases, with 13 bases remaining between them. DNA for the CDR3: TGTGCCAGCAGCCAAGGCAACGGTGGGGTAGATACGCAGTATTTT. Translation: CASSQGNGGVDTQYF.

The chain carries TRBV30 and TRBJ2-3, with a tentative D call TRBD2 (5 bases). CDR1 and CDR2 (germline): GTSNPN, SVGIG (reference sequence). The V end lost 0 bases, the J end lost 2 bases, and 9 bases lay between the germline ends. The CDR3 runs 14 residues. In DNA form, the CDR3 reads TGTGCCTGGAGTGTACTAGGCATCACAGATACGCAGTATTTT. This codes for CAWSVLGITDTQYF.

This clone was seen only once. The chain combines TRBV28 with TRBJ1-1; D is unclear. There are 14 residues in the CDR3. Trimming took off 7 bases at V and 5 bases at J, with 17 bases between the two ends. Germline V gene data show CDR1 as MDHEN and CDR2 as SYDVKM. The CDR3 coding sequence is TGTGCCAGCACCCCGGGGTACGGCCGGACTGAAGCTTTCTTT. Its protein is CASTPGYGRTEAFF.

The V call is TRBV5-1, the J call TRBJ2-7; 9 bases map to TRBD1. V lost 4 bases, J lost 5 bases, and 4 bases stayed unmatched. The CDR3 is 13 residues long. Germline V gene sequence: CDR1 SGHRS, CDR2 YFSETQ. CDR3 DNA: TGCGCCAGCAGCCCAGACAGGGGGGACGAGCAGTACTTC. This gives the protein CASSPDRGDEQYF. Using reference TRBV5-1 and TRBJ2-7 for the parts outside the CDR3, the full variable domain is KAGVTQTPRYLIKTRGQQVTLSCSPISGHRSVSWYQQTPGQGLQFLFEYFSETQRNKGNFPGRFSGRQFSNSRSEMNVSTLELGDSALYLCASSPDRGDEQYFGPGTRLTVT.

V and J are TRBV9 and TRBJ1-6, with D possibly matching TRBD1 (5 bases). Germline-derived CDR1 and CDR2 are SGDLS and YYNGEE. Trimming shortened V by 3 bases and J by 7 bases, and 14 bases separated the two germline ends. The CDR3 covers 15 residues. CDR3 DNA: TGTGCCAGCAGCGGGGGGGGAAAACCCAATTCACCCCTCCACTTT. Its protein product is CASSGGGKPNSPLHF.

The V and J genes are TRBV5-1 and TRBJ2-7; D may match TRBD1 or TRBD2 (5 bases each). The CDR3 contains 14 residues. Germline V gives CDR1 SGHRS, CDR2 YFSETQ. With 1 base removed from V and 4 bases from J, the gap between germline ends came to 12 bases. CDR3 in DNA: TGCGCCAGCAGCTTGACGGGACCGATATACGAGCAGTACTTC. This translates into CASSLTGPIYEQYF.

The J gene is TRBJ1-4, the V gene TRBV7-9, with D possibly matching TRBD1 (6 bases). The CDR3 covers 17 residues. V gave up 5 bases and J gave up 3 bases, with 19 bases separating them. Per the germline V gene, CDR1 is SEHNR and CDR2 is FQNEAQ (reference sequence). CDR3 DNA: TGTGCCAGCAGCCCCGACGGGAGGGGGTCTGCTAATGAAAAACTGTTTTTT. This sequence encodes CASSPDGRGSANEKLFF. The whole variable domain, filled in from reference TRBV7-9 and TRBJ1-4, reads DTGVSQNPRHKITKRGQNVTFRCDPISEHNRLYWYRQTLGQGPEFLTYFQNEAQLEKSRLLSDRFSAERPKGSFSTLEIQRTEQGDSAMYLCASSPDGRGSANEKLFFGSGTQLSVL.